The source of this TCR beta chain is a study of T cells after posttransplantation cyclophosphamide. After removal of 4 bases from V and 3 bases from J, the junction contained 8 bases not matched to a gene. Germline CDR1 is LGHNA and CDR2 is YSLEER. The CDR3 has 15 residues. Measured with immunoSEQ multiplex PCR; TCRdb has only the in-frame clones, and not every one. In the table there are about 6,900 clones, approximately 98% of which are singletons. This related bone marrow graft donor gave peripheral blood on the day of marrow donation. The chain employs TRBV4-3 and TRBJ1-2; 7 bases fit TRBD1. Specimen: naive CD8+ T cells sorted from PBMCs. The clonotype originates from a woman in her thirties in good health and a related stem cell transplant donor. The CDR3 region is CASSLRGAEHYGYTF. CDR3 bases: TGCGCCAGCAGCCTCAGGGGGGCTGAACACTATGGCTACACCTTC.